This TCR beta chain is from a study of Ad26.COV2.S vaccination and SARS-CoV-2 variants. CDR3 length equals 16 residues. V was shortened by 0 bases and J by 0 bases, with 14 bases between the two germline ends. CDR1 SQVTM and CDR2 ANQGSEA come from the germline V gene. Regarding the study as a whole: There was reportedly substantial breadth in spike-specific CD8+ and CD4+ T cell responses after vaccination.

With respect to this clone: Its matching antigen is unknown.

Treatment specified: around 19 received Ad26.COV2.S at low or high dose, single or two shots; a few received placebo; per-sample allocation not given. Material that was analyzed had been drawn on day 63 after the first vaccine or placebo injection. Cohort 1b enrolled adults aged 18-55 years in Boston. An Ad26 vector that expressed Wuhan-strain SARS-CoV-2 spike constituted the vaccine. Clones were read by immunoSEQ multiplex PCR, and TCRdb kept only the in-frame ones, dropping some. The data hold fewer than 400,000 clones, with 70% to 90% observed a single time. The V gene is TRBV29-1, the J gene TRBJ1-2; D remains unclear. The receptor was isolated from a person aged 18-60 years who received the Ad26.COV2.S COVID-19 vaccine or a placebo. Sample: peripheral blood, taken in a trial of Ad26.COV2.S vaccine versus placebo. This chain's CDR3 is CSVEELAQVTNYGYTF. CDR3 DNA: TGCAGCGTTGAAGAACTGGCCCAAGTGACTAACTATGGCTACACCTTC.